This T cell receptor beta chain is drawn from a study of identical twins. Study findings and constraints: Compared with unrelated sharing, twin-shared out-of-frame alpha sequences had more low-probability sequences. Fewer insertions were carried by abundant cord blood beta clonotypes, but none was seen in memory repertoires.

Trimming cost V 4 bases and J 5 bases, with 8 bases left between them. Germline V gene data show CDR1 as MNHEY and CDR2 as SVGAGI. The CDR3 consists of 12 residues. TCRdb reprocessed the 5' RACE reads via MiXCR and lists one record per CDR3 protein. The data contain fewer than 250,000 distinct CDR3 sequences, approximately 6.8% of them seen just once; the ten biggest clones take up 5.4%. On this clonotype itself: The antigen remains undetermined. A much bigger clone sits one base away, suggesting this may be a read error.

In addition, the sample was reused for a study of yellow fever vaccine responses in identical twins.

This sequence was found in a woman aged 18-29 years in good health. V gene TRBV6-5 combines with J gene TRBJ2-5; D not resolved. The sequenced sample consisted of CD8+ T cells sorted from blood. The CDR3 sequence: CASSFAGETQYF. The CDR3 DNA reads as TGTGCCAGCAGTTTTGCCGGGGAGACCCAGTACTTC.